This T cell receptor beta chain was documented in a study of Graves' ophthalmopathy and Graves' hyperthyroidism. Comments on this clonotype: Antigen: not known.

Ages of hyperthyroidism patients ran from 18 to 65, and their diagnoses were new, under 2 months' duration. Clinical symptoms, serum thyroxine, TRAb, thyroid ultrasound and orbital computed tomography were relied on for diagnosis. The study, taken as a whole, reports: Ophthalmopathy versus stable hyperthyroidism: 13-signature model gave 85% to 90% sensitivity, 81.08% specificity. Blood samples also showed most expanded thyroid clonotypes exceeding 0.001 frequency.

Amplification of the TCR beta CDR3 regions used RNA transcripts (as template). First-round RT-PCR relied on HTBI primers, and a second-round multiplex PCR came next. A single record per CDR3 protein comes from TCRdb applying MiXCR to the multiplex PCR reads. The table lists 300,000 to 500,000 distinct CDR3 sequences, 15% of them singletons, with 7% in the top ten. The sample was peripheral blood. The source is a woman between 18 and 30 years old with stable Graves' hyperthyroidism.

The CDR3 DNA sequence: TGTGCCAGCAGAGTACAGGGCGGAACTGAAGCTTTCTTT. The encoded protein is CASRVQGGTEAFF. The chain carries TRBV5-6 and TRBJ1-1; D is perhaps TRBD1 (6 bases). The CDR3 sequence is 13 residues long. V lost 5 bases, J lost 5 bases, and 13 bases lay in between. Germline V gives CDR1 SGHDT, CDR2 YYEEEE. Supplemented by reference TRBV5-6 and TRBJ1-1, the full variable domain reads DAGVTQSPTHLIKTRGQQVTLRCSPKSGHDTVSWYQQALGQGPQFIFQYYEEEERQRGNFPDRFSGHQFPNYSSELNVNALLLGDSALYLCASRVQGGTEAFFGQGTRLTVV.